This passage covers 26 T cell receptor beta chains from one sample sequenced in a study of response to subunit inactivated influenza vaccine. Each CDR3 protein gets one entry after TCRdb re-called the RT-PCR reads with MiXCR. The repertoire holds roughly 550,000 distinct CDR3 sequences, with around a quarter as singletons. These data also formed part of another study, on T cells expressing NK-cell markers. That source notes: The authors generated TCR beta cDNA through 5'RACE template switching with UMIs.

Source: CD4+ T cells sorted from PBMCs, taken 12 days after vaccination. These receptors were collected from a man between 45 and 60 years old who received an inactivated influenza vaccine.

DNA of the CDR3: TGCGCCAGCAGCCCGGGGACTACCAGTTCTAGCACAGATACGCAGTATTTT. It is translated as CASSPGTTSSSTDTQYF. V gene TRBV5-1 combines with J gene TRBJ2-3; 7 bases are a match to TRBD2. Trimming took 4 bases from V and 0 from J; bases not matched to a gene: 11. The CDR3 loop spans 17 amino acids. Germline loops: CDR1 SGHRS, CDR2 YFSETQ.

The chain uses TRBV7-2 and TRBJ2-7; perhaps TRBD2 as D (6 bases). Germline CDR1 SGHTA, CDR2 FQGNSA. Deletions cut 5 bases from V and 0 bases from J, with 17 bases between. The CDR3 runs to 16 residues. The CDR3 region has the DNA TGTGCCAGCAGCCAAGTGGCTAGCGTTAGCTCCTACGAGCAGTACTTC. Translation: CASSQVASVSSYEQYF.

This clonotype has more than one count but fewer than ten. The gene calls are TRBV5-1 and TRBJ2-5, with D unresolved. CDR3 size: 14 residues. Trimming took off 0 bases at V and 1 base at J, with 7 bases between the two ends. Germline CDR1 and CDR2: SGHRS and YFSETQ. The CDR3 region has the DNA TGCGCCAGCAGCTTGGTTGACACCCAAGAGACCCAGTACTTC. It is translated as CASSLVDTQETQYF.

The chain joins TRBV4-2 to TRBJ2-6, with a weak D call TRBD1 (6 bases). V lost 2 bases, J lost 1 base, and 6 bases lay in between. This CDR3 has 15 amino acids. Germline V lookup: CDR1 LGHNA, CDR2 YNFKEQ. The CDR3 loop reads CASSQTGSGANVLTF. CDR3 in DNA: TGTGCCAGCAGCCAAACAGGGTCTGGGGCCAACGTCCTGACTTTC.

This chain uses TRBV10-3 with TRBJ2-5; 7 bases line up with TRBD1. CDR1 is ENHRY and CDR2 is SYGVKD in the germline V gene. The CDR3 is 13 amino acids. With V trimmed by 9 bases and J by 5 bases, 9 bases remained unmatched. DNA for the CDR3: TGTGCCATATCCGGACAGGCCGGGGAGACCCAGTACTTC. Protein sequence: CAISGQAGETQYF.

This chain joins TRBV19 and TRBJ2-7; tentative D call: TRBD2 (6 bases). The CDR3 consists of 17 residues. Germline V lookup: CDR1 LNHDA, CDR2 SQIVND (reference sequence). V was clipped by 5 bases and J by 3 bases, with 23 bases between them. CDR3 residues: CASSPLAGSFSDYEQYF. The CDR3 coding sequence is TGTGCCAGTAGTCCACTCGCGGGGTCCTTTTCGGACTACGAGCAGTACTTC.

This chain links TRBV12-3 or TRBV12-4 with TRBJ2-1, with 7 positions matching TRBD1. The length of the CDR3 is 15 residues. Trimming cost V 6 bases and J 4 bases; bases outside gene matches: 9. CDR3 in amino acids: CASSARQGLYNEQFF. For the CDR3, the DNA is TGTGCCAGCAGCGCTCGACAGGGCCTTTACAATGAGCAGTTCTTC.

V gene TRBV7-7 combines with J gene TRBJ1-1; no clear D. The CDR3 is 19 amino acids. V lost 1 base and J 1 base, leaving 22 bases between the germline ends. In germline, CDR1 is SSHAT, CDR2 FNYEAQ (reference sequence). The CDR3 bases are TGTGCCAGCAGCTTAGTGGGTCGTTTTGGGGAGATTGAGAACACTGAAGCTTTCTTT. Translation gives CASSLVGRFGEIENTEAFF.

This clonotype was counted between two and nine times. The gene calls are TRBV4-3 and TRBJ1-4; the match to TRBD1 covers 8 bases. Germline V gene data show CDR1 as LGHNA and CDR2 as YSLEER. V shed 3 bases, J shed 4 bases, and the junction held 4 bases outside the gene matches. The CDR3 runs 15 residues. The CDR3 reads CASSQGTGLNEKLFF. The CDR3 nucleotides are TGCGCCAGCAGCCAGGGGACAGGCCTTAATGAAAAACTGTTTTTT.

The V and J genes are TRBV5-5 and TRBJ1-5, with D unclear. Looked up from germline, CDR1 is SGHKS and CDR2 is YYEKEE (reference sequence). This CDR3 comprises 13 residues. The germline V and J ends were trimmed by 4 bases and 5 bases, with 10 bases remaining between them. This CDR3 is CASSGQSHQPQHF. In nucleotides, the CDR3 is TGTGCCAGCAGCGGGCAATCCCATCAGCCCCAGCATTTT.

This chain uses TRBV20-1 with TRBJ2-3; a possible D gene is TRBD1 (5 bases). With 1 base removed from V and 1 base from J, the gap between germline ends came to 9 bases. Germline V gene lookup returns CDR1 DFQATT and CDR2 SNEGSKA (reference sequence). The CDR3 has 14 amino acids. Here the CDR3 DNA reads TGCAGTGCTAGAGTAGGGGCTGGCACAGATACGCAGTATTTT. It specifies CSARVGAGTDTQYF.

This chain joins TRBV5-6 and TRBJ2-1; weak D call: TRBD2 (5 bases). This CDR3 comprises 14 residues. V lost 9 bases and J lost 1, with 14 bases in between. CDR1 and CDR2 (germline): SGHDT, YYEEEE. This chain's CDR3 is CATQRRRSYNEQFF. For the CDR3, the DNA is TGTGCCACCCAACGGAGGAGGTCCTACAATGAGCAGTTCTTC.

This chain connects TRBV6-6 to TRBJ1-1; D call uncertain. The CDR3 extends over 13 amino acids. Trimming shortened V by 2 bases and J by 1 base, and 5 bases separated the two germline ends. CDR1 and CDR2 (germline): MNHNY, SVGAGI (reference sequence). The CDR3 sequence: CASSYQQNTEAFF. The CDR3 DNA sequence: TGTGCCAGCAGTTACCAACAGAACACTGAAGCTTTCTTT.

This clonotype was seen at least ten times. The rearrangement joins TRBV28 to TRBJ1-3; D uncertain. The ends were cut back, 1 base at V and 4 bases at J, with 5 bases in the middle. Germline V gene data show CDR1 as MDHEN and CDR2 as SYDVKM. The CDR3 contains 13 residues. CDR3 nucleotide sequence: TGTGCCAGCAGTTTATCTGCAGGAAACACCATATATTTT. Protein: CASSLSAGNTIYF. Drawing the rest from reference TRBV28 and TRBJ1-3, the complete variable domain is DVKVTQSSRYLVKRTGEKVFLECVQDMDHENMFWYRQDPGLGLRLIYFSYDVKMKEKGDIPEGYSVSREKKERFSLILESASTNQTSMYLCASSLSAGNTIYFGEGSWLTVV.

The chain recombines TRBV25-1 with TRBJ1-4, with D possibly TRBD1 on 6 matching bases. The CDR3 runs 11 residues. The V gene lost 1 base and the J gene lost 16 bases, with 10 bases spanning the gap. Per germline, CDR1 MGHDK and CDR2 SYGVNS. The CDR3 reads CASSESTGQFF. DNA for the CDR3: TGTGCCAGCAGTGAATCCACAGGGCAGTTTTTT.

This clonotype was detected a few times. CDR3 loop: CASSPTLEETQYF. In DNA, the CDR3 is TGTGCCAGCAGCCCCACGCTCGAAGAGACCCAGTACTTC. The chain recombines TRBV28 with TRBJ2-5; D gene ambiguous. Trimming removed 6 bases at V and 3 bases at J, with 11 bases between. The germline V gene encodes CDR1 MDHEN and CDR2 SYDVKM. The CDR3 has 13 residues.

This clonotype was seen a handful of times. The rearrangement joins TRBV20-1 to TRBJ1-5, with 10 bases matching TRBD1. Germline CDR1 reads DFQATT; CDR2 reads SNEGSKA (reference sequence). Losses at the gene ends were 4 bases for V and 0 bases for J; bases not matched to a gene: 6. This CDR3 has 16 amino acids. This CDR3 reads CSAITGTGASNQPQHF. The CDR3 DNA follows: TGCAGTGCTATTACCGGGACAGGGGCTAGCAATCAGCCCCAGCATTTT.

The V gene is TRBV29-1, the J gene TRBJ1-2; no reliable D call. Trimming left V 4 bases short and J 5 bases short, with 8 bases between. The germline gives CDR1 SQVTM, CDR2 ANQGSEA. The CDR3 totals 11 residues. The CDR3 here is CSVGGSYGYTF. CDR3 coding DNA: TGCAGCGTTGGGGGAAGTTATGGCTACACCTTC.

This clonotype was counted between two and nine times. V gene TRBV3-1 combines with J gene TRBJ2-1; D is unclear. Trimming cost V 3 bases and J 4 bases, with 10 bases left between them. Germline V gene sequence: CDR1 LGHDT, CDR2 YNNKEL (reference sequence). CDR3 length equals 14 residues. The CDR3: CASSQIPGYNEQFF. The CDR3 nucleotides read TGTGCCAGCAGCCAGATCCCAGGATACAATGAGCAGTTCTTC.

This clonotype was seen a handful of times. The chain carries TRBV10-3 and TRBJ2-3; D is possibly TRBD1 (8 bases). V was clipped by 3 bases and J by 4 bases, with 14 bases between them. The germline CDR1 and CDR2 sequences are ENHRY and SYGVKD. This CDR3 region has 15 residues. In DNA form, the CDR3 reads TGTGCCATCAGTGAAGCACAGGGGGGGGCAGATACGCAGTATTTT. This sequence encodes CAISEAQGGADTQYF.

The V call is TRBV7-2, the J call TRBJ2-3, with no clear D. This CDR3 is built from 14 residues. V lost 4 bases, J lost 1 base, and 9 bases lay in between. CDR1 and CDR2 from the germline V gene are SGHTA and FQGNSA. As DNA, the CDR3 is TGTGCCAGCAGCTCCGCCCGTGGCACAGATACGCAGTATTTT. Its protein product is CASSSARGTDTQYF.

V gene TRBV10-3 combines with J gene TRBJ2-3; the match to TRBD2 covers 12 bases. Germline-derived CDR1 and CDR2 are ENHRY and SYGVKD. The CDR3 loop spans 14 amino acids. V lost 10 bases and J lost 6; bases outside the gene matches: 8. CDR3 in amino acids: CATTMTSGSDTQYF. Here the CDR3 DNA reads TGTGCCACTACCATGACTAGCGGGAGTGATACGCAGTATTTT.

The chain carries TRBV28 and TRBJ1-4; 9 nucleotides align to TRBD1. The CDR3 consists of 15 residues. V lost 3 bases, J lost 8 bases, and 7 bases stayed unmatched. The germline CDR1 and CDR2 sequences are MDHEN and SYDVKM. The DNA of the CDR3 is TGTGCCAGCAGTTTTCCCGGGACAGGGAACGAAAAACTGTTTTTT. Residues: CASSFPGTGNEKLFF.

This chain uses TRBV12-3 or TRBV12-4 with TRBJ2-5, with TRBD1 matching over 9 bases. Trimming at V came to 5 bases and at J to 8 bases, leaving 9 bases not matched to a gene. The CDR3 contains 14 residues. CDR3 in DNA: TGTGCCAGCAGTAATCCGGGACAGGGAACCACCCAGTACTTC. Protein sequence: CASSNPGQGTTQYF.

In this sample, this clonotype turned up a few times. CDR3 protein: CASSRAYGYQETQYF. As DNA, the CDR3 is TGTGCCAGCAGCCGGGCCTACGGATATCAAGAGACCCAGTACTTC. The V gene is TRBV7-2, the J gene TRBJ2-5; D gene ambiguous. The germline CDR1 and CDR2 sequences are SGHTA and FQGNSA. With 5 bases removed from V and 2 bases from J, the gap between germline ends came to 15 bases. The CDR3 has 15 amino acids.

The chain has TRBV5-4 and TRBJ2-5; no clear D gene. The CDR3 is 15 amino acids. Germline-derived CDR1 and CDR2 are SGHNT and YYREEE (reference sequence). With 4 bases removed from V and 5 bases from J, the gap between germline ends came to 18 bases. This chain's CDR3 is CASSPQEGFPETQYF. The CDR3 nucleotides are TGTGCCAGCAGCCCTCAGGAAGGGTTCCCGGAGACCCAGTACTTC.